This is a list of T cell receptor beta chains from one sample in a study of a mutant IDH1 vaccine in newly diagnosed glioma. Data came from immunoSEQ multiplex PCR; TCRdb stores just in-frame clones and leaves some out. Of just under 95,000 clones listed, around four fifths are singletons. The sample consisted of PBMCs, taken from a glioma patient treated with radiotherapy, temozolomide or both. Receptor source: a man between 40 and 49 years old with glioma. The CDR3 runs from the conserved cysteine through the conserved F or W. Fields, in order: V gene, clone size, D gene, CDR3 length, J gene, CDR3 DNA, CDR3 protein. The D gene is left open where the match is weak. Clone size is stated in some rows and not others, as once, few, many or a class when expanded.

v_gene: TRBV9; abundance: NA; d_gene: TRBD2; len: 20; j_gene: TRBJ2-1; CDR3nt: TGTGCCAGCAGCGTAGCGGGGGTTAGCGGGAGGGCCGAATTTTACAATGAGCAGTTCTTC; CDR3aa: CASSVAGVSGRAEFYNEQFF
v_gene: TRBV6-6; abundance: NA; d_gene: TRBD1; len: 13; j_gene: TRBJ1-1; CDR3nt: TGTGCCAGCAGGATACAGGGGATAACTGAAGCTTTCTTT; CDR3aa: CASRIQGITEAFF
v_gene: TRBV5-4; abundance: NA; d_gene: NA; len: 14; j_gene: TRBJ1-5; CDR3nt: TGTGCCAGCAGCTTGGCCGGTCAGAATCAGCCCCAGCATTTT; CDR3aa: CASSLAGQNQPQHF
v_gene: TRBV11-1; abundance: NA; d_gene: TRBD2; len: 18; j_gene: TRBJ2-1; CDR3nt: TGTGCCAGCAGCCAAGGCCCCACTAGCGGGAGGATCTACAATGAGCAGTTCTTC; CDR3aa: CASSQGPTSGRIYNEQFF
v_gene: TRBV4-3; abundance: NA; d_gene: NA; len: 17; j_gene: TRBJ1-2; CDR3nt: TGCGCCAGCAGCCAAGTCCTGCAGGGCGGTCTTGTTTATGGCTACACCTTC; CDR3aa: CASSQVLQGGLVYGYTF
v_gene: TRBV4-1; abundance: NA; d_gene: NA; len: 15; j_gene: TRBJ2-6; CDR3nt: TGCGCCAGCAGACACAGGGTAGCTGGGGCCAACGTCCTGACTTTC; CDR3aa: CASRHRVAGANVLTF
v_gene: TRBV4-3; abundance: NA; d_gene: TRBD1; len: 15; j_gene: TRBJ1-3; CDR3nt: TGCGCCAGCAGCCGGACAGGGGGACCTGGAAACACCATATATTTT; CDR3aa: CASSRTGGPGNTIYF
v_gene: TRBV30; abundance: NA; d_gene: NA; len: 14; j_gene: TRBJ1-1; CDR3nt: TGTGCCTGGAGGGGGGACCGACAGAACACTGAAGCTTTCTTT; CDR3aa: CAWRGDRQNTEAFF
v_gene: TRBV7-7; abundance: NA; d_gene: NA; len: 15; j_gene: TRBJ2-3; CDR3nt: TGTGCTAGCAGCCCAGCGATGGGGGCCACAGATACGCAGTATTTT; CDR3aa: CASSPAMGATDTQYF
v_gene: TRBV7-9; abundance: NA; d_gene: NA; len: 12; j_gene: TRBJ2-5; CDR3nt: TGTGCCAGCAGCTTAAGAATGGAGACCCAGTACTTC; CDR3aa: CASSLRMETQYF
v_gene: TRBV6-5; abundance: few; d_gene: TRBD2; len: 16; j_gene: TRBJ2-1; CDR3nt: TGTGCCAGCAGTTCCCTACTAGCGGGCCCAGACAATGAGCAGTTCTTC; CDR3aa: CASSSLLAGPDNEQFF
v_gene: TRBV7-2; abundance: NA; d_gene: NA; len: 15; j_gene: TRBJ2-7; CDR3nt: TGTGCCAGCAGTGAACTGGGTAGCGGAGCCTACGAGCAGTACTTC; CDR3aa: CASSELGSGAYEQYF
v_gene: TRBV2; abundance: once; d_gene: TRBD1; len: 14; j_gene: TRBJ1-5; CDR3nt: TGTGCCAGCAGAGAGGGACAGGGTTTCTCGCCCCAGCATTTT; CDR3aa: CASREGQGFSPQHF
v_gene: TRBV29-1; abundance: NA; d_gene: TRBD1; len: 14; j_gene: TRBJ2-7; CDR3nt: TGCAGCGTTACAGGACAGGGAAGCTCCTACGAGCAGTACTTC; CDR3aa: CSVTGQGSSYEQYF
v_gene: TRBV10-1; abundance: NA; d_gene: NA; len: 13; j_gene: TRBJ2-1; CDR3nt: TGCGCCAGCAGGGCCCAAGTTCTCGATGAGCAGTTCTTC; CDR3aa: CASRAQVLDEQFF
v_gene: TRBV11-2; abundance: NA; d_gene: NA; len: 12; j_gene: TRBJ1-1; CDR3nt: TGTGCCAGCAGCTTAGATATAGGTGAAGCTTTCTTT; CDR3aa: CASSLDIGEAFF